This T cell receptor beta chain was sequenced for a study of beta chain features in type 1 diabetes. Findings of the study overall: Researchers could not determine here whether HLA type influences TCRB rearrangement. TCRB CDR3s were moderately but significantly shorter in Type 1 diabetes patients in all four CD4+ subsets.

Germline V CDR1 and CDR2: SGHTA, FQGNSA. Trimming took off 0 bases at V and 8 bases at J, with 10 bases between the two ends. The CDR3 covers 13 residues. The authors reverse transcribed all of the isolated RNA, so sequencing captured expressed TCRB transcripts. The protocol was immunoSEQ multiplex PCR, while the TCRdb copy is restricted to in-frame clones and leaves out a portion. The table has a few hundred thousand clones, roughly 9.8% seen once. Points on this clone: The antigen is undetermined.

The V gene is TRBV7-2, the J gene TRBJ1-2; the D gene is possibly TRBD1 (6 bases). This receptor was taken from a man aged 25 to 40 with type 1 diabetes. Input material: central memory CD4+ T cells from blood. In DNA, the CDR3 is TGTGCCAGCAGCTTAGCTTCCAGGGGAGGCTACACCTTC. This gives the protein CASSLASRGGYTF.